This TCR beta chain was recovered during a study of CD8+ T cells in alopecia areata. Regarding treatment: oral pan-JAK inhibitor, 5-10 mg twice daily. The CDR3 totals 11 residues. Germline assignment: CDR1 MNHNY and CDR2 SVGAGI (reference sequence). The germline V and J ends were trimmed by 6 bases and 1 base, with 3 bases remaining between them. Sequencing templates came from extracted RNA that was reverse transcribed into cDNA. Clones were sequenced by immunoSEQ multiplex PCR, and TCRdb holds only the in-frame ones, with some missing. This table holds approximately 210,000 clones, around three fifths found once.

The rearrangement uses TRBV6-6 and TRBJ1-1; no reliable D call. Sequenced material: CD4+ T cells sorted from blood, taken at week 4, from a patient treated with tofacitinib. The sequence came from a human donor with alopecia areata. CDR3 loop: CASSSNTEAFF. DNA for the CDR3: TGTGCCAGCAGCTCGAACACTGAAGCTTTCTTT.